Listed below are T cell receptor beta chains from one sample, sequenced in a study of blood T cell repertoires in COVID-19. Sequenced by immunoSEQ multiplex PCR; TCRdb stores in-frame clones only, minus some. The repertoire has 200,000 to 250,000 clones, approximately 84% of them found once; the top ten carry around 5.7%. The sequenced sample consisted of peripheral blood. These receptors were collected from a man older than 75 with acute or convalescent COVID-19. The CDR3 runs from the conserved cysteine through the conserved F or W. Each record gives: clone size, V gene, J gene, D gene, CDR3 DNA, CDR3 protein. A D gene is named only where the DNA matches it firmly. Rows may omit the clone size; those that give it use once, few, many or a size class.

size: NA
V: TRBV6-5
J: TRBJ1-2
D: NA
DNA: TGTGCCAGCAGCCCCTTCCCTTATGGCTACACCTTC
CDR3: CASSPFPYGYTF

size: NA
V: TRBV28
J: TRBJ1-3
D: TRBD1
DNA: TGTGCCAGCAGTTTATTCGGACAGGGATCTGGAAACACCATATATTTT
CDR3: CASSLFGQGSGNTIYF

size: NA
V: TRBV28
J: TRBJ1-1
D: TRBD1
DNA: TGTGCCAGCTACTCAGGGGGATTGACTGAAGCTTTCTTT
CDR3: CASYSGGLTEAFF

size: NA
V: TRBV11-3
J: TRBJ2-3
D: TRBD2
DNA: TGTGCCAGCAGCACTAGCGGGACGGTTGGAGATACGCAGTATTTT
CDR3: CASSTSGTVGDTQYF

size: NA
V: TRBV9
J: TRBJ2-3
D: TRBD2
DNA: TGTGCCAGCAGCCATAGCGGGAGCGCAGATACGCAGTATTTT
CDR3: CASSHSGSADTQYF

size: NA
V: TRBV5-1
J: TRBJ1-1
D: NA
DNA: TGCGCCAGCAGCCCAGACATGAACACTGAAGCTTTCTTT
CDR3: CASSPDMNTEAFF

size: NA
V: TRBV13
J: TRBJ2-1
D: NA
DNA: TGTGCCAGCAGCTTTACAGGGTCCTACAATGAGCAGTTCTTC
CDR3: CASSFTGSYNEQFF

size: NA
V: TRBV18
J: TRBJ2-1
D: TRBD2
DNA: TGTGCCAGCTCCGGGACAGCTAGCGGGAATTCCTACAATGAGCAGTTCTTC
CDR3: CASSGTASGNSYNEQFF

size: NA
V: TRBV4-3
J: TRBJ2-6
D: NA
DNA: TGCGCCAGCAGCCAGTCCGGGGTCGCTGGGGCCAACGTCCTGACTTTC
CDR3: CASSQSGVAGANVLTF

size: NA
V: TRBV6-5
J: TRBJ2-7
D: TRBD1
DNA: TGTGCCAGCAGGAATGACAGGGGTAATAATTACGAGCAGTACTTC
CDR3: CASRNDRGNNYEQYF

size: NA
V: TRBV7-8
J: TRBJ1-6
D: TRBD1
DNA: TGTGCCAGCAGCTTGGACAGGGCTAATTCACCCCTCCACTTT
CDR3: CASSLDRANSPLHF

size: NA
V: TRBV4-1
J: TRBJ1-2
D: NA
DNA: TGCGCCAGCAGCCCTAATGAGGGGGTGAGCTATGGCTACACCTTC
CDR3: CASSPNEGVSYGYTF

size: NA
V: TRBV5-1
J: TRBJ2-5
D: TRBD1
DNA: TGCGCCAGCAGCTTGGATTACAGGGGAGAGACCCAGTACTTC
CDR3: CASSLDYRGETQYF

size: NA
V: TRBV18
J: TRBJ2-1
D: NA
DNA: TGTGCCAGCTCCACGTGGGGGGGGCGAAACAATGAGCAGTTCTTC
CDR3: CASSTWGGRNNEQFF

size: NA
V: TRBV7-9
J: TRBJ1-1
D: NA
DNA: TGTGCCAGCAGCCCCCCGGGGAACACTGAAGCTTTCTTT
CDR3: CASSPPGNTEAFF

size: NA
V: TRBV5-1
J: TRBJ2-3
D: TRBD1
DNA: TGCGCCAGCAGGGAAGAGGACAGGGTAACAGATACGCAGTATTTT
CDR3: CASREEDRVTDTQYF

size: once
V: TRBV6-2/TRBV6-3
J: TRBJ1-6
D: NA
DNA: TGTGCCAGCAGTTATTCAACTAACTATAATTCACCCCTCCACTTT
CDR3: CASSYSTNYNSPLHF

size: NA
V: TRBV2
J: TRBJ2-1
D: NA
DNA: TGTGCCAGCGATAGGCGGGGGCGGTCCAATGAGCAGTTCTTC
CDR3: CASDRRGRSNEQFF

size: NA
V: TRBV20-1
J: TRBJ1-2
D: NA
DNA: TGCAGTGCTAGTAGCCCTACTAACTATGGCTACACCTTC
CDR3: CSASSPTNYGYTF

size: NA
V: TRBV7-2
J: TRBJ2-1
D: TRBD2
DNA: TGTGCCAGCAGGACACTCGCTGGACTAGCGGGAGGGGAGCAGTTCTTC
CDR3: CASRTLAGLAGGEQFF

size: NA
V: TRBV18
J: TRBJ2-1
D: TRBD2
DNA: TGTGCCAGCTCACACACTAGCGCTAATGAGCAGTTCTTC
CDR3: CASSHTSANEQFF

size: NA
V: TRBV7-9
J: TRBJ1-1
D: NA
DNA: TGTGCCAGCAGCTTAGCGATGGGGCCTGAAGCTTTCTTT
CDR3: CASSLAMGPEAFF

size: NA
V: TRBV4-1
J: TRBJ2-5
D: TRBD1
DNA: TGCGCCAGCAGCCAGGCCGGGACAGGAAAAGAGACCCAGTACTTC
CDR3: CASSQAGTGKETQYF

size: NA
V: TRBV11-2
J: TRBJ1-3
D: NA
DNA: TGTGCCAGCAGCTTATCCATCGGAAACACCATATATTTT
CDR3: CASSLSIGNTIYF